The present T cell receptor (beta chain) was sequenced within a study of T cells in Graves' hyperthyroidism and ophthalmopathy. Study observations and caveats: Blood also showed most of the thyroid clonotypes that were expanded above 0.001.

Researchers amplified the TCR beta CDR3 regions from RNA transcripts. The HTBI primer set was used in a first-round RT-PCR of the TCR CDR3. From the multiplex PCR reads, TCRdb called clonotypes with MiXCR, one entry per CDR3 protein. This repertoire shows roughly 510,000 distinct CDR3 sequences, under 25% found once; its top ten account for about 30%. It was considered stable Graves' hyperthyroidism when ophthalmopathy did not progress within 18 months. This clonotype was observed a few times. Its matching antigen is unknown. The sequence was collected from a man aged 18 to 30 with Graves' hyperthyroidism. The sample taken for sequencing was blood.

CDR3 nucleotide sequence: TGCGCCAGCAGCCCTGGGGGCGACGCTGAAGCTTTCTTT. It specifies CASSPGGDAEAFF. This chain joins TRBV5-1 and TRBJ1-1, with D possibly being TRBD1 (6 bases). The CDR3 totals 13 residues. The V gene's germline CDR1 is SGHRS and CDR2 YFSETQ. Trimming removed 4 bases from V and 6 bases from J, with 13 bases in between.